These 9 T cell receptor beta chains came from one sample sequenced in a study of blood T cell repertoires in COVID-19. Generated by immunoSEQ multiplex PCR, the TCRdb table keeps only in-frame clones and is missing some. The repertoire includes 250,000 to 400,000 clones, about nine tenths of them detected once, and less than 3.5% sits in the top ten. Material for sequencing was peripheral blood. Source of these receptors: a woman aged 25 to 45 with COVID-19, enrolled during active disease.

The chain employs TRBV27 and TRBJ2-7, with TRBD2 as a possible D gene (5 bases). V was trimmed by 5 bases and J by 6 bases, leaving 17 bases between them. The CDR3 loop spans 14 amino acids. Per germline, CDR1 MNHEY and CDR2 SMNVEV (reference sequence). The CDR3 region is CASSVDGFAGEQYF. The CDR3 DNA reads TGTGCCAGCAGTGTGGATGGCTTTGCGGGCGAGCAGTACTTC.

The chain combines TRBV5-1 with TRBJ2-3; a possible D gene is TRBD2 (6 bases). This CDR3 is built from 14 residues. Germline-derived CDR1 and CDR2 are SGHRS and YFSETQ. V was cut by 4 bases and J by 4 bases, with 13 bases left in between. CDR3 bases: TGCGCCAGCAGCATCGGGAGTGGGGCAGATACGCAGTATTTT. Protein sequence: CASSIGSGADTQYF. Looking up the rest from reference TRBV5-1 and TRBJ2-3 gives the full variable domain: KAGVTQTPRYLIKTRGQQVTLSCSPISGHRSVSWYQQTPGQGLQFLFEYFSETQRNKGNFPGRFSGRQFSNSRSEMNVSTLELGDSALYLCASSIGSGADTQYFGPGTRLTVL.

This chain connects TRBV7-9 to TRBJ2-7; D may be TRBD1 (6 bases). The CDR3 length is 18 residues. Germline CDR1 reads SEHNR; CDR2 reads FQNEAQ (reference sequence). V was clipped by 3 bases and J by 4 bases, with 25 bases between them. CDR3 DNA: TGTGCCAGCAGCTTCCCGGAGGCAGGGGAATTTTGGGAGTACGAGCAGTACTTC. Protein product: CASSFPEAGEFWEYEQYF.

The chain joins TRBV27 to TRBJ2-7; D gene ambiguous. V was trimmed by 3 bases and J by 0 bases, leaving 9 bases between them. Germline-derived CDR1 and CDR2 are MNHEY and SMNVEV (reference sequence). The CDR3 covers 14 residues. The CDR3 here is CASSFQDSSYEQYF. DNA for the CDR3: TGTGCCAGCAGTTTCCAGGATAGCTCCTACGAGCAGTACTTC.

The J gene is TRBJ1-1, the V gene TRBV5-1, with TRBD1 as a possible D gene (6 bases). Trimming stripped 2 bases from V and 1 base from J, with 12 bases between. Per the germline V gene, CDR1 is SGHRS and CDR2 is YFSETQ. The CDR3 totals 15 residues. The CDR3 bases are TGCGCCAGCAGCTTCTTGGGGGCGGGGAACACTGAAGCTTTCTTT. Its translation is CASSFLGAGNTEAFF.

V is TRBV19 and J is TRBJ1-2, with 9 bases fitting TRBD1. J gave up 2 bases and V 6 bases, and 7 bases lay outside the gene matches. Looked up from germline, CDR1 is LNHDA and CDR2 is SQIVND (reference sequence). CDR3 length equals 15 residues. CDR3 region: CASRPLTGGNYGYTF. The CDR3 DNA follows: TGTGCCAGTAGACCCCTAACAGGGGGCAACTATGGCTACACCTTC.

The gene calls are TRBV19 and TRBJ1-2; D possibly corresponds to TRBD1 (6 bases). Per germline, CDR1 LNHDA and CDR2 SQIVND (reference sequence). With 5 bases removed from V and 5 bases from J, the gap between germline ends came to 24 bases. CDR3 length: 17 amino acids. The CDR3 region is CASSPPKGTSTNYGYTF. The CDR3 DNA follows: TGTGCCAGTAGTCCTCCTAAGGGGACATCGACGAATTATGGCTACACCTTC.

The V call is TRBV10-1, the J call TRBJ2-7; D not certain. The CDR3 has 13 residues. Germline CDR1 WNHNN, CDR2 SYGVQD (reference sequence). V lost 3 bases and J lost 5, with 11 bases in between. The CDR3 coding sequence is TGCGCCAGCAGTGATCGGCAGGTAGACGAGCAGTACTTC. The encoded protein is CASSDRQVDEQYF.

This sequence joins TRBV7-2 and TRBJ1-2; the match to TRBD1 covers 8 bases. V lost 4 bases and J lost 3; bases outside the gene matches: 4. Germline V lookup: CDR1 SGHTA, CDR2 FQGNSA. This CDR3 contains 14 residues. DNA for the CDR3: TGTGCCAGCAGCTCTCGACAGGGGTACTATGGCTACACCTTC. Protein product: CASSSRQGYYGYTF.